The text below deals with one TCR beta chain. The sample originates from a study of blood T cell repertoires in COVID-19. Study-wide background: Sites in the United States, Italy and Spain provided acute and convalescent COVID-19 samples.

Produced via immunoSEQ multiplex PCR; TCRdb's table is partial and in-frame only. The sample lists about 160,000 clones; around 82% were seen once. The CDR3 is 18 amino acids. CDR1 SEHNR and CDR2 FQNEAQ come from the germline V gene (reference sequence). The germline V and J ends were trimmed by 1 base and 1 base, with 17 bases remaining between them. The specimen was peripheral blood. The V and J genes are TRBV7-9 and TRBJ1-5, with a possible D match to TRBD1 (6 bases). The origin of this receptor is a man aged 55 to 70 with active or convalescent COVID-19. The CDR3, as DNA: TGTGCCAGCAGCTTAGGCCCACAGGGCCCCGGGAGCAATCAGCCCCAGCATTTT. This gives the protein CASSLGPQGPGSNQPQHF.